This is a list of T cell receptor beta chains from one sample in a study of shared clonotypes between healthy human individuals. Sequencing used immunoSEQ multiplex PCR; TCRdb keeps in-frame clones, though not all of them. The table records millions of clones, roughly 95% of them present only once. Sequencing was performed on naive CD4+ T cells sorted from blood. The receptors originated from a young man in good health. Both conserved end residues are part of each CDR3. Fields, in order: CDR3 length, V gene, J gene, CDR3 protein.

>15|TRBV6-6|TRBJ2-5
CASSSPRSGGETQYF
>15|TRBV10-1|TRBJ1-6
CASSESGSLNSPLHF
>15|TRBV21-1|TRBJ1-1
CASSPVGDMNTEAFF
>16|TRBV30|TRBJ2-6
CAWSLAGGSGANVLTF
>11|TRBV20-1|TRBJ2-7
CSAAPGDEQYF
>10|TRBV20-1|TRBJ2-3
CSARSATQYF
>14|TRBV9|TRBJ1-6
CASSVLEGNSPLHF
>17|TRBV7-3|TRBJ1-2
CASSLYGTGSSRRGYTF
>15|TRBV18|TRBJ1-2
CASSPPRESGYGYTF
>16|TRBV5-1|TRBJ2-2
CASSLVGQGVTGELFF
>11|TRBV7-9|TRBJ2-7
CASSLDYEQYF
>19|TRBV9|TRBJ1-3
CASSVSSRRGSGSGNTIYF
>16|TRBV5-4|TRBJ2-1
CASSSGGDGSYNEQFF
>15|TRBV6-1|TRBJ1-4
CASSGRVTTNEKLFF
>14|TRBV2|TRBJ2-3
CASSDAGGTDTQYF
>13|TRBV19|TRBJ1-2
CASIRLGSYGYTF
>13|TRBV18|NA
CASSPSSSYEQYF
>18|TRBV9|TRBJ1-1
CASSVVLWTGVVNTEAFF
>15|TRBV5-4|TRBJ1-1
CASSLVGTGGTEAFF
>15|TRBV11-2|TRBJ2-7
CASSLEGGTSNEQYF
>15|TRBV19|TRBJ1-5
CASSIVRYSNQPQHF
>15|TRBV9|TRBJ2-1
CASSASGQGGNEQFF
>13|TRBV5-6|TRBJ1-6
CASSFAGNSPLHF
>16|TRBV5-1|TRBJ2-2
CASSEFSGANTGELFF